This T cell receptor (beta chain) stems from a study of CD8+ T cells in alopecia areata. Turning to this clone: What it binds is unknown.

The treatment denotes: oral pan-JAK inhibitor, 5-10 mg twice daily. The germline CDR1 and CDR2 sequences are MGHRA and YSYEKL. V was clipped by 0 bases and J by 5 bases; unmatched bases: 5. This CDR3 is 16 amino acids long. Points from the study as a whole: Tofacitinib significantly lowered scalp clonality and expanded CD8+ clones among the top 100.

RNA was extracted and reverse transcribed into cDNA as the sequencing template. Profiled with immunoSEQ multiplex PCR; TCRdb holds only in-frame clones, not every one. Of about 270,000 clones listed, over 45% are singletons. This sequence originates from a human donor with alopecia areata. Sequenced here: CD4+ T cells sorted from blood, sampled between weeks 51 and 52, from a patient treated with tofacitinib. The chain links TRBV4-1 to TRBJ2-3; 10 bases map to TRBD2. The chain's CDR3 is CASSQDGAGGRDTQYF. CDR3 sequence (DNA): TGCGCCAGCAGCCAAGACGGAGCGGGGGGGCGAGATACGCAGTATTTT.